The sequence of this T cell receptor (beta chain) was determined in a study of T-cell memory formation after mild COVID-19. Study overall: In these data, TCR clusters were largely donor specific.

Via MiXCR, TCRdb re-called the 5' RACE reads, giving one row per CDR3 protein. The sample has around 200,000 distinct CDR3 sequences, approximately 18% seen once; the top ten hold roughly 3.9%. Ten or more counts support this clonotype. Its antigen is not known. Findings and caveats of the study: Later expanders leaned CD4+, whereas day 15 to 85 contracting clones were balanced CD4/CD8.

Sequencing was done on a sample of PBMCs or a T cell subset sorted from them (not recorded which). The TCR comes from a man younger than 35 who had mild COVID-19 (a few samples of this study predate the infection). Cell type and time point are not known.

DNA of the CDR3: TGTGCCAGCAGCTTGACTTGGGGGAATGAGCAGTTCTTC. Protein: CASSLTWGNEQFF. The rearrangement uses TRBV5-5 and TRBJ2-1; the D call may be TRBD1 or TRBD2 (5 bases each). Germline V gives CDR1 SGHKS, CDR2 YYEKEE (reference sequence). This CDR3 has 13 amino acids. Trimming took 1 base from V and 7 from J, leaving 9 bases between them.